Listed here are 27 T cell receptor beta chains from one sample, sequenced in a study of blood T cell repertoires in COVID-19. The table came from immunoSEQ multiplex PCR; TCRdb's copy has only in-frame clones and leaves some out. The sample has about 310,000 clones, 90% seen once. Sequencing was performed on peripheral blood. These receptors came from a woman aged 30 to 39 with COVID-19, enrolled during active disease.

The J gene is TRBJ1-4, the V gene TRBV28, with D tentatively TRBD1 (5 bases). Germline V gene sequence: CDR1 MDHEN, CDR2 SYDVKM. This CDR3 region has 14 residues. The V and J ends lost 7 bases and 8 bases respectively, with 17 bases between them. The CDR3 region is CASIKGQVGEKLFF. In nucleotides, the CDR3 is TGTGCCAGCATAAAGGGGCAGGTTGGGGAAAAACTGTTTTTT. Using reference TRBV28 and TRBJ1-4 for the parts outside the CDR3, the full variable domain is DVKVTQSSRYLVKRTGEKVFLECVQDMDHENMFWYRQDPGLGLRLIYFSYDVKMKEKGDIPEGYSVSREKKERFSLILESASTNQTSMYLCASIKGQVGEKLFFGSGTQLSVL.

In this sample, this clone turned up once. The chain combines TRBV7-9 with TRBJ2-7; 7 bases align to TRBD1. The CDR3 extends over 16 amino acids. CDR1 SEHNR and CDR2 FQNEAQ come from the germline V gene (reference sequence). The V segment lost 0 bases and the J segment 1 base; nucleotides outside the gene matches: 6. The CDR3: CASSLAGTATSYEQYF. The DNA of the CDR3 is TGTGCCAGCAGCTTAGCAGGGACAGCTACATCCTACGAGCAGTACTTC.

This clone was observed a single time. The gene calls are TRBV14 and TRBJ1-1; 8 bases match TRBD1. V was pared by 7 bases and J by 2 bases, with 12 bases of the junction left unmatched. The CDR3 spans 16 residues. The germline V gene encodes CDR1 SGHDN and CDR2 FVKESK. CDR3 in amino acids: CASTLGQGFTNTEAFF. The CDR3 DNA reads as TGTGCCAGCACCCTTGGACAGGGCTTCACCAACACTGAAGCTTTCTTT.

The chain combines TRBV4-1 with TRBJ2-1; 12 bases match TRBD1. The CDR3 totals 16 residues. Germline V CDR1 and CDR2: MGHRA, YSYEKL. J was trimmed by 7 bases and V by 1 base; bases with no gene match: 5. CDR3 region: CASSQVGQGARNEQFF. DNA of the CDR3: TGCGCCAGCAGCCAAGTGGGACAGGGGGCGCGAAATGAGCAGTTCTTC.

The chain employs TRBV18 and TRBJ1-3; 7 bases match TRBD1. This CDR3 has 16 residues. V lost 3 bases and J lost 2; bases outside the gene matches: 7. Germline V CDR1 and CDR2: KGHSH, LQKENI. In nucleotides, the CDR3 is TGTGCCAGCTCACCTGTCAAGCAGGGGGCTGGAAACACCATATATTTT. Protein sequence: CASSPVKQGAGNTIYF.

The CDR3 DNA sequence: TGTGCCAGCAGGTTCGGGACAGGATCTAACTATGGCTACACCTTC. It is translated as CASRFGTGSNYGYTF. The chain has TRBV27 and TRBJ1-2; 8 positions agree with TRBD1. The CDR3 length is 15 residues. Germline lookup yields CDR1 MNHEY and CDR2 SMNVEV (reference sequence). The V gene end was trimmed by 6 bases and the J gene end by 0 bases; junction bases not matched to a gene: 6.

The chain is built from TRBV6-5 and TRBJ1-4; TRBD1 is a possible D gene (5 bases). The CDR3 is made up of 16 amino acids. Per the germline V gene, CDR1 is MNHEY and CDR2 is SVGAGI. The V and J ends lost 2 bases and 5 bases respectively, with 15 bases between them. CDR3: CASSYAGTRGNEKLFF. Written as DNA, the CDR3 is TGTGCCAGCAGTTACGCTGGGACCCGGGGGAATGAAAAACTGTTTTTT.

The chain recombines TRBV20-1 with TRBJ2-5; 10 positions agree with TRBD1. The CDR3 covers 14 residues. Per the germline V gene, CDR1 is DFQATT and CDR2 is SNEGSKA (reference sequence). V lost 3 bases and J lost 6; bases outside the gene matches: 7. CDR3 in amino acids: CSASPTGGSKTQYF. CDR3 sequence (DNA): TGCAGTGCTAGTCCGACAGGGGGCTCGAAGACCCAGTACTTC.

The chain recombines TRBV27 with TRBJ2-7; D is ambiguous. The germline CDR1 and CDR2 sequences are MNHEY and SMNVEV (reference sequence). V was shortened by 0 bases and J by 0 bases, with 15 bases between the two germline ends. This CDR3 has 17 residues. CDR3 coding DNA: TGTGCCAGCAGTTTATCGTCCCTCGAGTCAAGCTCCTACGAGCAGTACTTC. Its protein product is CASSLSSLESSSYEQYF.

The chain links TRBV30 to TRBJ2-5, with 7 bases identical to TRBD2. V gave up 5 bases and J gave up 9 bases; unmatched junction bases: 6. Germline loops: CDR1 GTSNPN, CDR2 SVGIG (reference sequence). The CDR3 has 11 amino acids. In DNA, the CDR3 is TGTGCCTGGCGTGAACGGGGGGCCCAGTACTTC. It codes for CAWRERGAQYF.

CDR3 region: CASSPTGTGAYEQYF. The DNA for the CDR3 is TGTGCCAGTAGTCCTACGGGGACAGGGGCCTACGAGCAGTACTTC. The chain carries TRBV19 and TRBJ2-7; 10 nucleotides line up with TRBD1. V dropped 5 bases and J dropped 2; count of bases not matched to a gene: 6. The germline V gene encodes CDR1 LNHDA and CDR2 SQIVND (reference sequence). The CDR3 sequence is 15 residues long.

The rearrangement joins TRBV4-1 to TRBJ1-6, with 7 bases matching TRBD1. This CDR3 spans 16 amino acids. The V gene's germline CDR1 is MGHRA and CDR2 YSYEKL. V shed 1 base, J shed 7 bases, and the junction held 7 bases outside the gene matches. The CDR3: CASSQVPGTVNSPLHF. DNA for the CDR3: TGCGCCAGCAGCCAAGTTCCCGGGACAGTAAATTCACCCCTCCACTTT.

The chain joins TRBV7-9 to TRBJ1-4; 7 positions match TRBD1. With 1 base clipped from V and 8 bases from J, the junction kept 13 bases outside the gene matches. There are 17 residues in the CDR3. Germline V gene sequence: CDR1 SEHNR, CDR2 FQNEAQ (reference sequence). CDR3 sequence (DNA): TGTGCCAGCAGCTTAGGACAGGGCCGGGAACTGGGCGAAAAACTGTTTTTT. Translating it yields CASSLGQGRELGEKLFF.

The CDR3 DNA reads as TGTGCCAGCAGCTTTAGCGGTGAAGAGACCCAGTACTTC. It encodes CASSFSGEETQYF. This rearrangement joins TRBV7-3 to TRBJ2-5, with D possibly being TRBD2 (6 bases). V was cut by 3 bases and J by 3 bases, with 8 bases left in between. CDR1 SGHTA and CDR2 FQGTGA come from the germline V gene. This CDR3 region has 13 residues.

The genes are TRBV24-1 and TRBJ2-2; maybe TRBD1 (5 bases). The V gene lost 1 base and the J gene lost 6 bases, with 8 bases spanning the gap. This CDR3 spans 14 amino acids. The V gene's germline CDR1 is KGHDR and CDR2 SFDVKD. CDR3 sequence: CATSDFRGAGELFF. As DNA, the CDR3 is TGTGCCACCAGTGATTTTAGGGGCGCCGGGGAGCTGTTTTTT.

This clone was counted between two and nine times. This chain joins TRBV7-2 and TRBJ1-3; possible D gene TRBD1, 6 bases. V dropped 1 base and J dropped 4 bases, with 11 bases sitting between them. Germline V gene sequence: CDR1 SGHTA, CDR2 FQGNSA. The CDR3 is made up of 15 amino acids. CDR3 residues: CASSLGLTGGNTIYF. The CDR3 DNA reads TGTGCCAGCAGCTTAGGATTAACAGGGGGAAACACCATATATTTT.

This rearrangement joins TRBV7-2 to TRBJ1-5; a possible D gene is TRBD1 (5 bases). The germline CDR1 and CDR2 sequences are SGHTA and FQGNSA. V was shortened by 1 base and J by 2 bases, with 12 bases between the two germline ends. The CDR3 is made up of 16 amino acids. In nucleotides, the CDR3 is TGTGCCAGCAGCTTAGACAGGCAGGCTCGCAATCAGCCCCAGCATTTT. Amino acid sequence: CASSLDRQARNQPQHF.

The chain couples TRBV20-1 to TRBJ2-7; weak D call: TRBD1 (7 bases). The CDR3 covers 23 residues. Trimming left V 3 bases short and J 3 bases short, with 42 bases between. CDR1 and CDR2 from the germline V gene are DFQATT and SNEGSKA (reference sequence). The CDR3 spells CSASGVGQRTTGDNLRGFYEQYF. Here the CDR3 DNA reads TGCAGTGCTAGTGGGGTGGGACAGAGGACTACTGGCGACAACCTCAGGGGCTTCTACGAGCAGTACTTC.

The chain is built from TRBV29-1 and TRBJ1-2; D is undetermined. Germline loops: CDR1 SQVTM, CDR2 ANQGSEA. V was clipped by 2 bases and J by 8 bases, with 12 bases between them. The CDR3 runs 12 residues. CDR3 loop: CSVERQEGGYTF. The CDR3 DNA sequence: TGCAGCGTTGAACGGCAGGAAGGCGGCTACACCTTC.

V gene TRBV15 combines with J gene TRBJ1-2, with 8 bases lining up with TRBD1. Trimming removed 5 bases from V and 1 base from J; junction bases left unmatched: 12. Germline CDR1 LNHNV, CDR2 YYDKDF (reference sequence). The CDR3 runs to 17 residues. CDR3 in DNA: TGTGCCACCAGCGACCCGGACAGGGTCGAGCTTAACTATGGCTACACCTTC. It is translated as CATSDPDRVELNYGYTF.

The genes are TRBV5-6 and TRBJ2-6, with 7 bases fitting TRBD1. The J segment lost 2 bases and the V segment lost 4 bases, leaving 9 bases of the junction unmatched. Germline assignment: CDR1 SGHDT and CDR2 YYEEEE. The CDR3 sequence is 17 residues long. The CDR3 spells CASSLIDRDAGANVLTF. The DNA of the CDR3 is TGTGCCAGCAGCCTTATAGACAGGGATGCTGGGGCCAACGTCCTGACTTTC.

This chain joins TRBV5-1 and TRBJ2-2, with D tentatively TRBD2 (6 bases). CDR3 length equals 17 residues. Germline CDR1 is SGHRS and CDR2 is YFSETQ. Trimming removed 0 bases from V and 4 bases from J, with 16 bases in between. The CDR3 here is CASSLAPVGDSTGELFF. The DNA of the CDR3 is TGCGCCAGCAGCTTGGCCCCGGTCGGGGACTCCACCGGGGAGCTGTTTTTT. The full variable domain, its missing parts supplied by reference TRBV5-1 and TRBJ2-2, is KAGVTQTPRYLIKTRGQQVTLSCSPISGHRSVSWYQQTPGQGLQFLFEYFSETQRNKGNFPGRFSGRQFSNSRSEMNVSTLELGDSALYLCASSLAPVGDSTGELFFGEGSRLTVL.

V usage is TRBV4-2 and J usage is TRBJ2-5; TRBD2 matches at 16 bases. The CDR3 covers 16 residues. V lost 3 bases and J lost 2; bases outside the gene matches: 0. Germline V gene sequence: CDR1 LGHNA, CDR2 YNFKEQ. The DNA for the CDR3 is TGTGCCAGCAGCCAGGGACTAGCGGGAGGGCAAGAGACCCAGTACTTC. This sequence encodes CASSQGLAGGQETQYF.

V gene TRBV6-5 combines with J gene TRBJ1-2; no definite D call. This CDR3 region has 12 residues. In germline, CDR1 is MNHEY, CDR2 SVGAGI. Trimming shortened V by 8 bases and J by 0 bases, and 7 bases separated the two germline ends. The CDR3 nucleotides are TGTGCCAGCTCTATCACTAACTATGGCTACACCTTC. This sequence encodes CASSITNYGYTF.

The rearrangement links TRBV6-1 to TRBJ2-1; D call uncertain. The CDR3 runs to 16 residues. V was pared by 1 base and J by 8 bases, with 18 bases between. Germline CDR1 MNHNS, CDR2 SASEGT. CDR3 sequence: CASSEEPRPLVHEQFF. The CDR3 DNA follows: TGTGCCAGCAGTGAAGAGCCGCGGCCACTCGTACATGAGCAGTTCTTC.

This sequence joins TRBV18 and TRBJ1-5; 11 positions match TRBD1. CDR1 KGHSH and CDR2 LQKENI come from the germline V gene. This CDR3 contains 16 residues. The junction had 4 bases not matched to a gene; V was cut back by 3 bases and J by 3 bases. Here the CDR3 reads CASSPGQGALNQPQHF. For the CDR3, the DNA is TGTGCCAGCTCACCTGGACAGGGGGCTCTCAATCAGCCCCAGCATTTT.

V is TRBV7-3 and J is TRBJ2-2; D uncertain. The germline gives CDR1 SGHTA, CDR2 FQGTGA. The V end lost 3 bases, the J end lost 8 bases, and 7 bases lay between the germline ends. There are 12 residues in the CDR3. Here the CDR3 reads CASSLRSGELFF. The CDR3 nucleotides read TGTGCCAGCAGCTTGAGGTCTGGGGAGCTGTTTTTT.